This entry features one T cell receptor beta chain sequence. Its antigen is still unknown. The data belong to a study of T cell responses to AZD1222 COVID-19 vaccine. Some clones are missing from TCRdb's copy, which holds only in-frame ones; the method was immunoSEQ multiplex PCR. The sample has roughly 100,000 clones, 65% to 85% seen once. V lost 4 bases and J lost 8, with 11 bases in between. The CDR3 contains 12 residues. The V gene's germline CDR1 is SGHDN and CDR2 FVKESK. Study conclusions and caveats: Once two AZD1222 doses were given, Spike-specific TCR breadth and depth went up.

The TCR originated in an adult who received the AZD1222 COVID-19 vaccine. V gene TRBV14 combines with J gene TRBJ1-1, with D unresolved. The specimen comprised peripheral blood, sampled 28 days after the second AZD1222 dose. The CDR3 sequence is CASSPWTLEAFF. CDR3 nucleotide sequence: TGTGCCAGCAGCCCATGGACTCTCGAAGCTTTCTTT.